Shown below are 26 T cell receptor beta chains from a single sample sequenced in a study of T cells in Graves' hyperthyroidism and ophthalmopathy. Researchers amplified the TCR beta CDR3 regions from RNA transcripts. The TCR CDR3 was amplified in a first-round RT-PCR using the HTBI primer set. TCRdb itself ran the multiplex PCR reads through MiXCR, one entry per CDR3 protein. Of 350,000 to 400,000 distinct CDR3 sequences listed, 15% are singletons. The sequencing sample was made of blood. Receptors originate from a woman between 25 and 40 years old with Graves' hyperthyroidism.

This clonotype showed up just a few times. V and J are TRBV9 and TRBJ2-7; 8 bases align to TRBD1. Germline V CDR1 and CDR2: SGDLS, YYNGEE. V was clipped by 3 bases and J by 4 bases; unmatched bases: 6. The CDR3 totals 14 residues. DNA of the CDR3: TGTGCCAGCAGCGCTGACAGGGGATGGTACGAGCAGTACTTC. It translates to CASSADRGWYEQYF.

This clonotype was found many times. This chain links TRBV28 with TRBJ2-1, with D possibly TRBD2 on 5 matching bases. Germline V gene sequence: CDR1 MDHEN, CDR2 SYDVKM. The CDR3 runs 11 residues. Trimming shortened V by 4 bases and J by 9 bases, and 7 bases separated the two germline ends. CDR3 protein: CASSSGIEQFF. CDR3 coding DNA: TGTGCCAGCAGTTCCGGGATTGAGCAGTTCTTC.

This clonotype was recorded many times. The rearrangement links TRBV2 to TRBJ2-7; D may correspond to TRBD1 or TRBD2 (5 bases each). From germline, CDR1 is SNHLY and CDR2 FYNNEI. With 7 bases removed from V and 2 bases from J, the gap between germline ends came to 9 bases. The CDR3 loop spans 12 amino acids. The CDR3 loop is CASNRDAYEQYF. As DNA, the CDR3 is TGTGCCAGCAACCGGGACGCCTACGAGCAGTACTTC.

In its sample, this clonotype was seen a few times. The CDR3 coding sequence is TGCAGTGCTCCCCTCCCTAGCGGGAGTTATGAGAACGAGCAGTACTTC. This codes for CSAPLPSGSYENEQYF. V usage is TRBV20-1 and J usage is TRBJ2-7, with 10 bases matching TRBD2. This CDR3 has 16 amino acids. Trimming took 5 bases from V and 5 from J; bases not matched to a gene: 15. The germline V gene has CDR1 DFQATT and CDR2 SNEGSKA (reference sequence).

This clonotype was found many times. The V gene is TRBV7-2, the J gene TRBJ1-1; D remains ambiguous. The germline V gene encodes CDR1 SGHTA and CDR2 FQGNSA. V was pared by 4 bases and J by 7 bases, with 10 bases between. This CDR3 comprises 12 residues. CDR3 sequence reads: CASSSPPGEAFF. CDR3 bases: TGTGCCAGCAGCTCTCCCCCGGGTGAAGCTTTCTTT.

There are a few counts of this clonotype. The chain carries TRBV29-1 and TRBJ2-1; D perhaps matches TRBD1 (5 bases). Trimming removed 6 bases at V and 7 bases at J, with 10 bases between. The germline CDR1 and CDR2 sequences are SQVTM and ANQGSEA. The CDR3 is 11 amino acids. CDR3 residues: CSVADRNEQFF. CDR3 in DNA: TGCAGCGTCGCAGACAGAAATGAGCAGTTCTTC.

This clonotype was seen many times. The chain carries TRBV28 and TRBJ2-3; D not certain. The ends were cut back, 10 bases at V and 2 bases at J, with 13 bases in the middle. Germline-derived CDR1 and CDR2 are MDHEN and SYDVKM. The CDR3 consists of 13 residues. CDR3 in DNA: TGTGCCACTCTTAACAGTGACACAGATACGCAGTATTTT. As protein: CATLNSDTDTQYF.

The chain links TRBV25-1 to TRBJ1-1, with a tentative D call TRBD1 (5 bases). V lost 6 bases and J lost 6, with 14 bases in between. Germline-derived CDR1 and CDR2 are MGHDK and SYGVNS. CDR3 size: 13 residues. In nucleotides, the CDR3 is TGTGCCAGCAGATTCGCAGGGTTCGCTGAAGCTTTCTTT. This gives the protein CASRFAGFAEAFF.

This clonotype has a count of ten or more. The CDR3 DNA sequence: TGTGCTAGTGCCCCTTTTGGCACTGAAGCTTTCTTT. Amino acid sequence: CASAPFGTEAFF. V and J are TRBV12-5 and TRBJ1-1; D is unclear. This CDR3 is built from 12 residues. Germline CDR1 reads LGHNT; CDR2 reads FRNRAP. Trimming cost V 7 bases and J 4 bases, with 10 bases left between them.

V is TRBV5-1 and J is TRBJ2-2, with TRBD1 matching 11 bases. V lost 4 bases, J lost 15 bases, and 11 bases stayed unmatched. Germline lookup yields CDR1 SGHRS and CDR2 YFSETQ. The CDR3 loop spans 14 amino acids. CDR3 sequence (DNA): TGCGCCAGCAGCCTAGGACAGGGGGCCACGGTGTTGTTTTTT. Its protein is CASSLGQGATVLFF.

This clonotype came up a few times. The CDR3 DNA reads TGCAGCGTTGGACAGGGTTTTCCCTCTGGGGCCAACGTCCTGACTTTC. It translates to CSVGQGFPSGANVLTF. V gene TRBV29-1 combines with J gene TRBJ2-6, with 7 bases aligning to TRBD1. The germline V gene encodes CDR1 SQVTM and CDR2 ANQGSEA. V shed 4 bases, J shed 0 bases, and the junction held 6 bases outside the gene matches. The CDR3 loop spans 16 amino acids.

This clonotype was picked up many times. The chain has TRBV7-2 and TRBJ2-1; TRBD2 might be the D (5 bases). The germline V gene encodes CDR1 SGHTA and CDR2 FQGNSA. This CDR3 has 15 residues. Trimming removed 5 bases from V and 0 bases from J, with 11 bases in between. The CDR3 region has the DNA TGTGCCAGCAGCCTAGACTACAGCTCCTACAATGAGCAGTTCTTC. Translation gives CASSLDYSSYNEQFF.

This clonotype came up many times. V gene TRBV11-1 combines with J gene TRBJ2-1; 10 bases are shared with TRBD2. The CDR3 is 16 amino acids. Germline trimming cut 5 bases from V and 6 bases from J; bases unmatched to any gene: 10. Germline CDR1 SGHAT, CDR2 FQDESV (reference sequence). The CDR3 sequence: CASSRVGASGSNEQFF. The CDR3 DNA reads TGTGCCAGCAGCCGAGTCGGGGCTAGCGGGAGCAATGAGCAGTTCTTC.

V gene TRBV28 combines with J gene TRBJ2-2, with TRBD2 matching 11 bases. This CDR3 contains 17 residues. V lost 6 bases and J lost 9; bases outside the gene matches: 15. Germline CDR1 is MDHEN and CDR2 is SYDVKM. The CDR3 region is CASSRTSTSGSRWELFF. The CDR3 bases are TGTGCCAGCAGCCGAACCTCAACTAGCGGGAGCCGCTGGGAGCTGTTTTTT.

V gene TRBV19 combines with J gene TRBJ1-5, with 7 bases matching TRBD1. The length of the CDR3 is 15 residues. Germline CDR1 reads LNHDA; CDR2 reads SQIVND (reference sequence). V trimming: 5 bases; J trimming: 5 bases; junction bases outside the gene matches: 9. The CDR3 bases are TGTGCCAGTAGTCCAATAGACAGGGTGGATCAGCCCCAGCATTTT. The encoded protein is CASSPIDRVDQPQHF.

CDR3 loop: CASNPTAGRSYNEQFF. CDR3 in DNA: TGTGCCAGTAACCCAACGGCGGGGAGGTCCTACAATGAGCAGTTCTTC. The chain is built from TRBV19 and TRBJ2-1, with D perhaps matching TRBD2 (6 bases). From germline, CDR1 is LNHDA and CDR2 SQIVND (reference sequence). The CDR3 consists of 16 residues. The V end lost 7 bases, the J end lost 1 base, and 17 bases lay between the germline ends.

This clonotype was observed a handful of times. At one end the junction does not follow the germline gene, possibly because of a read error. J is TRBJ2-1 and V is TRBV5-1, with D perhaps assigned TRBD1 or TRBD2 (5 bases each). CDR3 size: 18 residues. CDR1 is SGHRS and CDR2 is YFSETQ in the germline V gene. CDR3 sequence reads: CVSSRTPQGRNSYNEQFF. For the CDR3, the DNA is TGCGTCAGCAGTCGGACTCCCCAGGGAAGGAACTCCTACAATGAGCAGTTCTTC. Full variable domain (outside the CDR3, taken from reference TRBV5-1 and TRBJ2-1): KAGVTQTPRYLIKTRGQQVTLSCSPISGHRSVSWYQQTPGQGLQFLFEYFSETQRNKGNFPGRFSGRQFSNSRSEMNVSTLELGDSALYLCVSSRTPQGRNSYNEQFFGPGTRLTVL.

This clonotype was observed at least ten times. The rearrangement joins TRBV19 to TRBJ1-3; TRBD1 agrees at 7 bases. J lost 4 bases, V lost 5 bases, and 8 bases had no gene match. The germline V gene has CDR1 LNHDA and CDR2 SQIVND (reference sequence). This CDR3 spans 15 amino acids. The chain's CDR3 is CASSPQAGQGNTIYF. DNA of the CDR3: TGTGCCAGTAGTCCCCAGGCGGGACAGGGAAACACCATATATTTT.

This clonotype was counted many times. This chain links TRBV7-9 with TRBJ2-1, with 11 bases fitting TRBD1. The V and J ends lost 2 bases and 6 bases, in that order; junction bases with no gene match: 3. The CDR3 is made up of 15 amino acids. Per the germline V gene, CDR1 is SEHNR and CDR2 is FQNEAQ (reference sequence). CDR3 bases: TGTGCCAGCAGCTTATCCGGGACAGGGGGCAATGAGCAGTTCTTC. Translation: CASSLSGTGGNEQFF.

This clonotype was recorded many times. This chain connects TRBV2 to TRBJ2-1; TRBD1 matches at 8 bases. The germline CDR1 and CDR2 sequences are SNHLY and FYNNEI. The CDR3 runs 11 residues. The ends lost 7 bases at V and 14 bases at J; junction bases unmatched: 7. The CDR3 is CASTRGQGEFF. CDR3 sequence (DNA): TGTGCCAGCACCAGGGGGCAAGGCGAGTTCTTC.

This clonotype was recorded a few times. As DNA, the CDR3 is TGTGCCAGCAGCTTACGGGGGGTCGGAAACACCATATATTTT. Protein product: CASSLRGVGNTIYF. The rearrangement links TRBV7-8 to TRBJ1-3; possibly TRBD1 for D (5 bases). CDR1 and CDR2 (germline): SGHVS, FQNEAQ. This CDR3 is 14 amino acids long. The V end lost 2 bases, the J end lost 4 bases, and 9 bases lay between the germline ends.

This clonotype was counted many times. This chain connects TRBV11-3 to TRBJ2-7; no reliable D call. CDR1 SGHNT and CDR2 YENEEA come from the germline V gene. This CDR3 is built from 14 residues. V shed 5 bases and J shed 2 bases, with 13 bases lying between them. CDR3 in DNA: TGTGCCAGCAGCAACGGGCTAGATCCCTACGAGCAGTACTTC. Its translation: CASSNGLDPYEQYF.

The table lists this clonotype with many counts. The V gene is TRBV12-3 or TRBV12-4, the J gene TRBJ1-2; possible D gene TRBD1, 6 bases. The CDR3 contains 13 residues. V was pared by 3 bases and J by 8 bases, with 13 bases between. The CDR3 spells CASSFSGAEGYTF. DNA for the CDR3: TGTGCCAGCAGTTTCTCGGGGGCAGAGGGCTACACCTTC.

A few counts support this clonotype. This chain joins TRBV29-1 and TRBJ2-5; 7 nucleotides align to TRBD1. J lost 5 bases, V lost 6 bases, and 9 bases had no gene match. CDR3 size: 13 residues. The germline CDR1 and CDR2 sequences are SQVTM and ANQGSEA. This chain's CDR3 is CSVRTGPQETQYF. Here the CDR3 DNA reads TGCAGCGTAAGGACAGGCCCGCAGGAGACCCAGTACTTC. The variable domain in full, completed from reference TRBV29-1 and TRBJ2-5, reads SAVISQKPSRDICQRGTSLTIQCQVDSQVTMMFWYRQQPGQSLTLIATANQGSEATYESGFVIDKFPISRPNLTFSTLTVSNMSPEDSSIYLCSVRTGPQETQYFGPGTRLLVL.

Only a few counts were recorded for this clonotype. The V call is TRBV29-1, the J call TRBJ1-3; D possibly corresponds to TRBD1 (6 bases). CDR1 is SQVTM, CDR2 ANQGSEA, per germline. The CDR3 contains 14 residues. V was pared by 3 bases and J by 3 bases, with 12 bases between. The DNA for the CDR3 is TGCAGCGTTGACAGGGGCCAGAATGGAAACACCATATATTTT. Its translation: CSVDRGQNGNTIYF. Filled out from reference TRBV29-1 and TRBJ1-3, the complete variable domain reads SAVISQKPSRDICQRGTSLTIQCQVDSQVTMMFWYRQQPGQSLTLIATANQGSEATYESGFVIDKFPISRPNLTFSTLTVSNMSPEDSSIYLCSVDRGQNGNTIYFGEGSWLTVV.

The chain employs TRBV15 and TRBJ1-5, with D maybe TRBD1 (6 bases). CDR1 and CDR2 (germline): LNHNV, YYDKDF (reference sequence). With 0 bases removed from V and 2 bases from J, the gap between germline ends came to 11 bases. The CDR3 has 16 residues. The CDR3 DNA is TGTGCCACCAGCAGAGATGGGGGGGCCCGCAATCAGCCCCAGCATTTT. This translates into CATSRDGGARNQPQHF.